These 15 T cell receptor beta chains were all obtained from the same sample, sequenced in a study of blood T cells in healthy people across ages. It was with a sample-barcoded 5' primer and a J-beta primer mix that a second PCR of about 7 to 12 cycles was run. TCRdb re-analysed the 5' RACE reads in MiXCR, keeping a single row per CDR3 protein. In the table there are about 780,000 distinct CDR3 sequences, about 59% of which are singletons. The specimen was blood. These receptors all stem from a man in his thirties or forties in good health.

This chain uses TRBV2 with TRBJ1-5, with TRBD1 matching 10 bases. V lost 6 bases to trimming and J lost 4 bases; unmatched junction nucleotides: 6. The CDR3 is made up of 15 amino acids. Per the germline V gene, CDR1 is SNHLY and CDR2 is FYNNEI. The CDR3 here is CASRTGTGANQPQHF. For the CDR3, the DNA is TGTGCCAGCAGGACCGGGACAGGGGCGAATCAGCCCCAGCATTTT.

The rearrangement joins TRBV7-8 to TRBJ1-1, with D perhaps matching TRBD1 (5 bases). CDR3 size: 14 residues. Germline CDR1 and CDR2: SGHVS and FQNEAQ. The V and J ends lost 4 bases and 2 bases respectively, with 11 bases between them. The CDR3 spells CASSSTEINTEAFF. For the CDR3, the DNA is TGTGCCAGCAGCTCGACAGAGATCAACACTGAAGCTTTCTTT. Together with reference TRBV7-8 and TRBJ1-1, the CDR3 gives the full variable domain: GAGVSQSPRYKVAKRGQDVALRCDPISGHVSLFWYQQALGQGPEFLTYFQNEAQLDKSGLPSDRFFAERPEGSVSTLKIQRTQQEDSAVYLCASSSTEINTEAFFGQGTRLTVV.

This sequence joins TRBV20-1 and TRBJ2-7; a weak D match, TRBD2 (6 bases). The length of the CDR3 is 13 residues. Trimming stripped 6 bases from V and 1 base from J, with 13 bases between. Looked up from germline, CDR1 is DFQATT and CDR2 is SNEGSKA (reference sequence). The CDR3 region is CSAAGTVSYEQYF. In nucleotides, the CDR3 is TGCAGTGCAGCCGGGACTGTTTCCTACGAGCAGTACTTC.

The chain recombines TRBV14 with TRBJ2-1; 11 bases fit TRBD2. The CDR3 totals 16 residues. V lost 1 base, J lost 4 bases, and 3 bases stayed unmatched. Germline CDR1 SGHDN, CDR2 FVKESK. CDR3: CASSQGPSGGYNEQFF. CDR3 bases: TGTGCCAGCAGCCAAGGCCCTAGCGGGGGGTACAATGAGCAGTTCTTC. The variable domain in full, completed from reference TRBV14 and TRBJ2-1, reads EAGVTQFPSHSVIEKGQTVTLRCDPISGHDNLYWYRRVMGKEIKFLLHFVKESKQDESGMPNNRFLAERTGGTYSTLKVQPAELEDSGVYFCASSQGPSGGYNEQFFGPGTRLTVL.

V and J are TRBV12-3 or TRBV12-4 and TRBJ2-5; 8 nucleotides line up with TRBD1. The length of the CDR3 is 15 residues. V dropped 7 bases and J dropped 2; count of bases not matched to a gene: 9. The CDR3 region is CASTLDRVGQETQYF. CDR3 coding DNA: TGTGCCAGCACCTTGGACAGGGTGGGACAAGAGACCCAGTACTTC.

J is TRBJ1-1 and V is TRBV10-3; unclear D gene. The germline V gene encodes CDR1 ENHRY and CDR2 SYGVKD. Trimming took 0 bases from V and 4 from J, leaving 18 bases between them. The CDR3 has 17 residues. CDR3 in DNA: TGTGCCATCAGTGAGTCGAGATTTTGGGTTCCGGGCACTGAAGCTTTCTTT. Translating gives CAISESRFWVPGTEAFF.

In this sample, this clonotype turned up once. This sequence joins TRBV7-2 and TRBJ2-3; a weak D match, TRBD1 (6 bases). This CDR3 region has 15 residues. V lost 5 bases and J 5 bases, leaving 17 bases between the germline ends. Per the germline V gene, CDR1 is SGHTA and CDR2 is FQGNSA. The CDR3 DNA reads TGTGCCAGCAGCCCAGGGGACGAGCGGCGAGATACGCAGTATTTT. This gives the protein CASSPGDERRDTQYF.

As to this clonotype: The junction differs from germline at one of its ends, possibly a read error. The genes are TRBV7-3 and TRBJ2-6; 7 bases match TRBD1. Germline lookup yields CDR1 SGHTA and CDR2 FQGTGA. The CDR3 covers 16 residues. The chain's CDR3 is CASSRTGSSGANVPTF. The CDR3 DNA reads TGTGCCAGCAGTCGGACAGGAAGCTCTGGGGCCAACGTCCCGACTTTC. The variable domain in full, completed from reference TRBV7-3 and TRBJ2-6, reads GAGVSQTPSNKVTEKGKYVELRCDPISGHTALYWYRQSLGQGPEFLIYFQGTGAADDSGLPNDRFFAVRPEGSVSTLKIQRTERGDSAVYLCASSRTGSSGANVPTFGAGSRLTVL.

The chain couples TRBV20-1 to TRBJ2-5; D perhaps matches TRBD2 (6 bases). The V and J ends lost 1 base and 4 bases respectively, with 16 bases between them. CDR3 length: 15 amino acids. Germline CDR1 is DFQATT and CDR2 is SNEGSKA (reference sequence). CDR3 sequence reads: CSARAARDSSETQYF. The CDR3 DNA reads as TGCAGTGCTAGAGCTGCCCGGGACTCCTCAGAGACCCAGTACTTC.

Comment on this clonotype: An end of the junction does not agree with germline; a read error may underlie this. This chain uses TRBV12-3 or TRBV12-4 with TRBJ1-4; D not resolved. The CDR3 runs 16 residues. The CDR3 loop reads CASSPPGRTANEKLCF. The DNA for the CDR3 is TGTGCCAGCAGTCCACCCGGGCGGACGGCTAATGAAAAACTGTGTTTT.

This clonotype has more than one count but fewer than ten. The V and J genes are TRBV3-1 and TRBJ2-5; 9 bases line up with TRBD2. This CDR3 has 16 residues. The J segment lost 8 bases and the V segment lost 1 base, leaving 11 bases of the junction unmatched. Germline CDR1 and CDR2: LGHDT and YNNKEL (reference sequence). CDR3 protein: CASSQGSGGPKGTQYF. The DNA for the CDR3 is TGTGCCAGCAGCCAAGGGAGCGGGGGGCCGAAAGGTACCCAGTACTTC.

The chain carries TRBV20-1 and TRBJ2-7, with TRBD2 identical over 14 bases. The CDR3 is 15 residues long. The ends lost 2 bases at V and 7 bases at J; junction bases unmatched: 7. The germline V gene has CDR1 DFQATT and CDR2 SNEGSKA (reference sequence). CDR3 residues: CSARRGTSGGNEQYF. The CDR3 DNA follows: TGCAGTGCTAGACGCGGGACTAGCGGGGGCAATGAGCAGTACTTC.

The rearrangement links TRBV7-9 to TRBJ2-6, with 7 bases lining up with TRBD1. The trim removed 5 bases at V and 2 bases at J, leaving 6 bases unmatched. In germline, CDR1 is SEHNR, CDR2 FQNEAQ (reference sequence). The CDR3 has 16 residues. CDR3 DNA sequence: TGTGCCAGCAGCCCCGGGACAGCACCTGGGGCCAACGTCCTGACTTTC. It translates to CASSPGTAPGANVLTF. The full variable domain, in which reference TRBV7-9 and TRBJ2-6 provide the parts outside the CDR3, is DTGVSQNPRHKITKRGQNVTFRCDPISEHNRLYWYRQTLGQGPEFLTYFQNEAQLEKSRLLSDRFSAERPKGSFSTLEIQRTEQGDSAMYLCASSPGTAPGANVLTFGAGSRLTVL.

This chain joins TRBV7-9 and TRBJ2-6, with D possibly matching TRBD1 (6 bases). V was pared by 3 bases and J by 10 bases, with 10 bases between. Germline values: CDR1 SEHNR, CDR2 FQNEAQ (reference sequence). There are 13 residues in the CDR3. CDR3 loop: CASSFDRFNVLTF. Written as DNA, the CDR3 is TGTGCCAGCAGCTTCGACAGGTTTAACGTCCTGACTTTC.

The chain joins TRBV6-5 to TRBJ1-6, with 8 bases aligning to TRBD1. The CDR3 covers 14 residues. Losses at the gene ends were 6 bases for V and 7 bases for J; bases not matched to a gene: 5. Germline V lookup: CDR1 MNHEY, CDR2 SVGAGI. Here the CDR3 reads CASREDRVNSPLHF. DNA for the CDR3: TGTGCCAGCAGAGAGGACAGGGTAAATTCACCCCTCCACTTT.